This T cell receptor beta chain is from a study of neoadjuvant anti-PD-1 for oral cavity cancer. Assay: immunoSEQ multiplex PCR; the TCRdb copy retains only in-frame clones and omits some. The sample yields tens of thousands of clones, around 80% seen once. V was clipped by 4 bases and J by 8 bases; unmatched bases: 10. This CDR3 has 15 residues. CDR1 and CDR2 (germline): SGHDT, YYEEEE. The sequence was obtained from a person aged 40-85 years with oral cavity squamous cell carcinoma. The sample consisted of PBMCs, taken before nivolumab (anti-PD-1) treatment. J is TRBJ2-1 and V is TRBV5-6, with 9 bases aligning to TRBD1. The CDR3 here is CASSRGQGWWYEQFF. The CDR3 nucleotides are TGTGCCAGCAGCCGGGGACAGGGTTGGTGGTATGAGCAGTTCTTC.